This record covers a single TCR beta chain. Its antigen is unknown. The sample has other DNA sequences that encode this CDR3 too. These data come from a study of cytomegalovirus exposure and HLA in healthy donors. Study context: Early released data comprised tens of millions of unique TCRs from HLA-typed donors.

V lost 0 bases and J lost 4, with 13 bases in between. Germline lookup yields CDR1 SGHRS and CDR2 YFSETQ. This CDR3 region has 15 residues. General study points: Researchers reported in a later analysis that a missense DCLRE1C variant was tied to TCR beta V- and J-gene trimming. Most of the TCR beta V segments (in an earlier analysis) were productive either about 87% or about 30% of the time.

Vbeta (60) and Jbeta (13) primers were used in the PCR. Sequenced by immunoSEQ multiplex PCR; TCRdb stores in-frame clones only, minus some. This sample has roughly 100,000 clones, with around 72% found just once. This clonotype was sampled from a man aged 25 to 40 in good health and CMV-seronegative. The chain employs TRBV5-1 and TRBJ2-5, with a weak D call TRBD1 (6 bases). Sequences were obtained from PBMCs. The CDR3 DNA follows: TGCGCCAGCAGCTTGGGGCAGGGGATGGGAGAGACCCAGTACTTC. This translates into CASSLGQGMGETQYF.